Listed here are 16 T cell receptor beta chains from one sample, sequenced in a study of cytomegalovirus exposure and HLA in healthy donors. It was with 60 Vbeta and 13 Jbeta primers that the PCR ran. TCRdb's copy holds only in-frame clones and misses some; the assay was immunoSEQ multiplex PCR. The sample shows around 150,000 clones, about 70% of them seen only once. Sequenced input: PBMCs. The receptors were sampled from a man under 40 in good health and CMV-seropositive.

This clone was recorded a few times. The chain links TRBV6-6 to TRBJ2-3; 14 bases are a match to TRBD2. CDR1 is MNHNY, CDR2 SVGAGI, per germline (reference sequence). V dropped 5 bases and J dropped 2; count of bases not matched to a gene: 3. The CDR3 sequence is 16 residues long. The CDR3 loop reads CASSGTSGSSTDTQYF. The CDR3 bases are TGTGCCAGCAGTGGGACTAGCGGGAGCTCCACAGATACGCAGTATTTT.

CDR3 amino acids: CASSGRPGLDTEAFF. CDR3 coding DNA: TGTGCCAGTAGTGGCCGCCCGGGTCTCGACACTGAAGCTTTCTTT. This chain joins TRBV19 and TRBJ1-1; no reliable D call. The V and J ends lost 5 bases and 3 bases respectively, with 16 bases between them. CDR3 length: 15 residues. CDR1 is LNHDA, CDR2 SQIVND, per germline (reference sequence). The full variable domain, rest sourced from reference TRBV19 and TRBJ1-1, is DGGITQSPKYLFRKEGQNVTLSCEQNLNHDAMYWYRQDPGQGLRLIYYSQIVNDFQKGDIAEGYSVSREKKESFPLTVTSAQKNPTAFYLCASSGRPGLDTEAFFGQGTRLTVV.

J is TRBJ2-7 and V is TRBV5-1; tentative D call: TRBD1 (5 bases). The CDR3 is 17 residues long. The ends were cut back, 4 bases at V and 5 bases at J, with 25 bases in the middle. The germline V gene encodes CDR1 SGHRS and CDR2 YFSETQ. The CDR3 reads CASSPNPTGTGSDEQYF. CDR3 bases: TGCGCCAGCAGCCCGAACCCAACAGGTACCGGCTCGGACGAGCAGTACTTC.

The chain has TRBV6-1 and TRBJ2-7, with 8 bases aligning to TRBD1. V lost 5 bases and J lost 5; bases outside the gene matches: 11. The CDR3 consists of 15 residues. Per germline, CDR1 MNHNS and CDR2 SASEGT. The DNA for the CDR3 is TGTGCCAGCAGTAGGCGGGGACAGGTTGTCAACGAGCAGTACTTC. The encoded protein is CASSRRGQVVNEQYF.

V and J are TRBV28 and TRBJ1-2; 8 bases align to TRBD1. Germline V gene lookup returns CDR1 MDHEN and CDR2 SYDVKM. The CDR3 runs to 16 residues. V lost 5 bases and J lost 7; bases outside the gene matches: 15. CDR3 DNA: TGTGCCAGCAGTCTCCCCCCTGGACAGGGCCCCTCTGGCTACACCTTC. Protein product: CASSLPPGQGPSGYTF.

Of note for this clone: Additional DNA sequences in this sample encode the identical CDR3. This rearrangement joins TRBV5-1 to TRBJ2-5; possible D gene TRBD2, 6 bases. V was pared by 1 base and J by 4 bases, with 8 bases between. Looked up from germline, CDR1 is SGHRS and CDR2 is YFSETQ. The CDR3 length is 13 residues. The CDR3 sequence: CASSLTGGETQYF. CDR3 DNA: TGCGCCAGCAGCTTGACCGGGGGAGAGACCCAGTACTTC.

The chain recombines TRBV20-1 with TRBJ2-7; D uncertain. The CDR3 extends over 11 amino acids. V was trimmed by 1 base and J by 4 bases, leaving 5 bases between them. Per germline, CDR1 DFQATT and CDR2 SNEGSKA (reference sequence). The CDR3 region is CSARGGYEQYF. As DNA, the CDR3 is TGCAGTGCTAGAGGCGGTTACGAGCAGTACTTC.

The V gene is TRBV7-3, the J gene TRBJ2-7; 10 bases line up with TRBD1. CDR3 size: 14 residues. Trimming at V came to 5 bases and at J to 6 bases, leaving 7 bases not matched to a gene. CDR1 and CDR2 (germline): SGHTA, FQGTGA. The CDR3 nucleotides are TGTGCCAGCAGCCTCGGGACAGGGGACCCCGAGCAGTACTTC. This gives the protein CASSLGTGDPEQYF.

V is TRBV10-3 and J is TRBJ2-1; D is ambiguous. V lost 0 bases and J 12 bases, leaving 9 bases between the germline ends. Germline lookup yields CDR1 ENHRY and CDR2 SYGVKD. The length of the CDR3 is 12 residues. The CDR3 DNA reads as TGTGCCATCAGTGAGTCGGCTGGCGGGCAGTTCTTC. It yields the protein CAISESAGGQFF.

CDR3 amino acids: CASSLFEGGRALGTGELFF. In nucleotides, the CDR3 is TGTGCCAGCAGTTTATTCGAGGGCGGGAGGGCCCTCGGCACCGGGGAGCTGTTTTTT. V usage is TRBV28 and J usage is TRBJ2-2; 9 bases are shared with TRBD2. The CDR3 totals 19 residues. V lost 1 base and J lost 4; bases outside the gene matches: 13. Germline V gene lookup returns CDR1 MDHEN and CDR2 SYDVKM.

This clone occurred a few times. The chain joins TRBV28 to TRBJ1-2, with 7 bases lining up with TRBD1. CDR3 length: 16 residues. V lost 4 bases and J lost 0; bases outside the gene matches: 8. The V gene's germline CDR1 is MDHEN and CDR2 SYDVKM. This chain's CDR3 is CASSSEAGGSNYGYTF. The CDR3 DNA sequence: TGTGCCAGCAGTTCCGAGGCAGGGGGTTCTAACTATGGCTACACCTTC.

The chain carries TRBV5-1 and TRBJ2-5; TRBD2 matches 9 bases. The CDR3 contains 15 residues. The ends lost 2 bases at V and 3 bases at J; junction bases unmatched: 5. Germline CDR1 reads SGHRS; CDR2 reads YFSETQ. Written as DNA, the CDR3 is TGCGCCAGCAGCTTAGGACTAGCGCAAAAAGAGACCCAGTACTTC. As protein: CASSLGLAQKETQYF.

The rearrangement joins TRBV6-6 to TRBJ1-5, with TRBD1 matching 9 bases. Germline CDR1 is MNHNY and CDR2 is SVGAGI (reference sequence). There are 16 residues in the CDR3. With V trimmed by 4 bases and J by 8 bases, 12 bases remained unmatched. The CDR3, as DNA: TGTGCCAGCAGTTCATCCCTAGGGACAGGGCCTGAGCCCCAGCATTTT. It yields the protein CASSSSLGTGPEPQHF.

This chain connects TRBV4-2 to TRBJ2-1; D is undetermined. The germline V gene encodes CDR1 LGHNA and CDR2 YNFKEQ. CDR3 size: 15 residues. V was pared by 0 bases and J by 7 bases, with 13 bases between. The CDR3 DNA follows: TGTGCCAGCAGCCAAGATCGCGGCCTAATGAATGAGCAGTTCTTC. Its protein is CASSQDRGLMNEQFF.

The V and J genes are TRBV7-3 and TRBJ2-7, with D perhaps matching TRBD2 (5 bases). Trimming took 5 bases from V and 0 from J, leaving 11 bases between them. The CDR3 consists of 14 residues. Germline CDR1 is SGHTA and CDR2 is FQGTGA. DNA for the CDR3: TGTGCCAGCAGCCTAGGACTCAGCTCCTACGAGCAGTACTTC. Its translation: CASSLGLSSYEQYF.

This clone appeared a few times. The genes are TRBV5-1 and TRBJ2-1, with TRBD2 matching 11 bases. J lost 7 bases, V lost 4 bases, and 10 bases had no gene match. The CDR3 has 16 residues. Per germline, CDR1 SGHRS and CDR2 YFSETQ. This CDR3 is CASSPVAGGPGNEQFF. The CDR3 DNA follows: TGCGCCAGCAGCCCCGTAGCGGGAGGGCCCGGGAATGAGCAGTTCTTC.